This T cell receptor beta chain was sequenced in a study of cytomegalovirus exposure and HLA in healthy donors. The PCR made use of 60 Vbeta and 13 Jbeta primers. Method: immunoSEQ multiplex PCR; TCRdb's copy keeps in-frame clones and lacks some. The table has 120,000 or so clones, 81% seen once. About this clone itself: Its target is not known.

Notes on the study in general: Trimming of TCR beta V- and J-genes showed a link, identified in a later analysis, to a missense DCLRE1C variant.

The ends were cut back, 7 bases at V and 4 bases at J, with 16 bases in the middle. CDR1 is SQVTM, CDR2 ANQGSEA, per germline. The CDR3 has 13 residues. The chain uses TRBV29-1 and TRBJ1-2; possible D gene TRBD1, 5 bases. This sequence was found in a man younger than 35 in good health and CMV-seronegative. The source material was PBMCs. CDR3 amino acids: CSAPGEVGYGYTF. As DNA, the CDR3 is TGCAGCGCCCCGGGGGAGGTGGGCTATGGCTACACCTTC.